A selection of T cell receptor beta chains follows, all from one sample in a study of T cell repertoires in cytomegalovirus infection. TCRdb processed the reads anew with MiXCR; each CDR3 protein has one entry. The sample lists some 320,000 distinct CDR3 sequences, over 7.5% occurring once. Material for sequencing was PBMCs. The receptors here all came from a human donor in good health (CMV status not recorded). Some clones in this sample may be carry-over from other donors' samples. Each CDR3 is given with its conserved first and last residue. The D gene is left open where the match is weak. Clone size is not always given. Where it is, it says once, few, many or a class for expanded clones.

V: TRBV5-4
J: TRBJ2-1
D: NA
size: many
DNA: TGTGCCAGCAGCCGCCGGGGTCTAGATGAGCAGTTCTTC
CDR3: CASSRRGLDEQFF

V: TRBV7-2
J: TRBJ2-1
D: NA
size: many
DNA: TGTGCCAGCAGTTTTTTCTCCTACAATGAGCAGTTCTTC
CDR3: CASSFFSYNEQFF

V: TRBV7-2
J: TRBJ2-5
D: TRBD2
size: few
DNA: TGTGCCAGCAGCATATATACGGCGGGGGGCGGACAAGAGACCCAGTACTTC
CDR3: CASSIYTAGGGQETQYF

V: TRBV7-6
J: TRBJ2-3
D: TRBD1
size: few
DNA: TGTGCCAGCAGCCCGGGACAGGGGGCACCAGATACGCAGTATTTT
CDR3: CASSPGQGAPDTQYF

V: TRBV7-9
J: TRBJ2-3
D: TRBD1
size: NA
DNA: TGTGCCAGCAGCCCCGGACAGGGGATCGATACGCAGTATTTT
CDR3: CASSPGQGIDTQYF

V: TRBV5-4
J: TRBJ2-5
D: NA
size: few
DNA: TGTGCCAGCAGCGCGCCGGGGGATCTCCAAGAGACCCAGTACTTC
CDR3: CASSAPGDLQETQYF

V: TRBV7-2
J: TRBJ1-2
D: TRBD1
size: many
DNA: TGTGCCAGCAGCTTATGGGTGCCCAGACAGGGGGCTGGGGTTTATGTGGGCTACACCTTC
CDR3: CASSLWVPRQGAGVYVGYTF

V: TRBV28
J: TRBJ1-6
D: NA
size: NA
DNA: TGTGCCAGCAGTTTAGAGCAATTAAATTCACCCCTCCACTTT
CDR3: CASSLEQLNSPLHF

V: TRBV25-1
J: TRBJ1-3
D: NA
size: NA
DNA: TGTGCCAGCAGTGAACCCAGCGGCGGCTCTGGAAACACCATATATTTT
CDR3: CASSEPSGGSGNTIYF

V: TRBV20-1
J: TRBJ2-5
D: NA
size: few
DNA: TGCAGTGCTAGAGTTGGGCAAGAGACCCAGTACTTC
CDR3: CSARVGQETQYF

V: TRBV19
J: TRBJ2-7
D: NA
size: NA
DNA: TGTGCCAGTAGTATCCGGGGGCGGGAGACGTACGAGCAGTACTTC
CDR3: CASSIRGRETYEQYF

V: TRBV28
J: TRBJ2-7
D: NA
size: NA
DNA: TGTGCCAGCAGTTCAGGGGCAGGGCTCTACGAGCAGTACTTC
CDR3: CASSSGAGLYEQYF

V: TRBV11-3
J: TRBJ1-6
D: NA
size: NA
DNA: TGTGCCAGCAGCTTGGTGGAAATCGACTCACCCCTCCACTTT
CDR3: CASSLVEIDSPLHF

V: TRBV10-2
J: TRBJ1-1
D: NA
size: few
DNA: TGCGCCAGCCCTCCCAGTCGGGTGGACAGTAGGACTGAAGCTTTCTTT
CDR3: CASPPSRVDSRTEAFF

V: TRBV19
J: TRBJ2-7
D: NA
size: few
DNA: TGTGCCAGTAGTATTGACGCAGCAGGTCCCTACGAGCAGTACTTC
CDR3: CASSIDAAGPYEQYF

V: TRBV12-3/TRBV12-4
J: TRBJ1-4
D: NA
size: few
DNA: TGTGCCAGCAGTTTGAGGCGTGGGGATAATGAAAAACTGTTTTTT
CDR3: CASSLRRGDNEKLFF

V: TRBV6-5
J: TRBJ1-1
D: TRBD1
size: NA
DNA: TGTGCCAGCAGTTACCTTTCCCTCGACAGGGTCGCTGAAGCTTTCTTT
CDR3: CASSYLSLDRVAEAFF

V: TRBV20-1
J: TRBJ1-4
D: NA
size: few
DNA: TGCAGTGCACGAAGAGGACAGTTGGGGAGAAATGAAAAACTGTTTTTT
CDR3: CSARRGQLGRNEKLFF

V: TRBV12-3/TRBV12-4
J: TRBJ1-1
D: NA
size: few
DNA: TGTGCCAGCAGTTCGGAGTGGGGGAGGATCACTGAAGCTTTCTTT
CDR3: CASSSEWGRITEAFF

V: TRBV7-2
J: TRBJ2-3
D: TRBD2
size: many
DNA: TGTGCCAGCGGTACTAGCGGGAGTAATACAGATACGCAGTATTTT
CDR3: CASGTSGSNTDTQYF

V: TRBV12-3/TRBV12-4
J: TRBJ1-4
D: NA
size: many
DNA: TGTGCCAGCAGCCTGGTCGGGGTAGGCGAAAAACTGTTTTTT
CDR3: CASSLVGVGEKLFF

V: TRBV6-6
J: TRBJ1-2
D: NA
size: few
DNA: TGTGCCAGCACCGAACAGGGCCACTATGGCTACACCTTC
CDR3: CASTEQGHYGYTF

V: TRBV20-1
J: TRBJ1-5
D: NA
size: few
DNA: TGCAGTGCTAGCGGGGGGAGGAATAGCAATCAGCCCCAGCATTTT
CDR3: CSASGGRNSNQPQHF

V: TRBV6-2/TRBV6-3
J: TRBJ2-1
D: TRBD2
size: NA
DNA: TGTGCCAGCAGGCTAGCGGGAGGCGGGGGGGAGTTCTTC
CDR3: CASRLAGGGGEFF

V: TRBV7-2
J: TRBJ2-4
D: NA
size: many
DNA: TGTGCCAGCAGCTCACAGGGGGGGTTGGACATTCAGTACTTC
CDR3: CASSSQGGLDIQYF

V: TRBV4-2
J: TRBJ1-5
D: TRBD1
size: NA
DNA: TGTGCCAGCAGCCAAGTTCAGGGGGCAGCTCAGCCCCAGCATTTT
CDR3: CASSQVQGAAQPQHF

V: TRBV6-2/TRBV6-3
J: TRBJ2-7
D: NA
size: few
DNA: TGTGCCACCCTCGACCTCCTCTCGCGCTACGAGCAGTACTTC
CDR3: CATLDLLSRYEQYF

V: TRBV19
J: TRBJ2-1
D: NA
size: few
DNA: TGTGCCACCCACTCAGGGTCTAGCTCCTACAATGAGCAGTTCTTC
CDR3: CATHSGSSSYNEQFF

V: TRBV28
J: TRBJ1-5
D: NA
size: NA
DNA: TGTGCCAGCAGTAGAAACCAGGGGTATCAGCCCCAGCATTTT
CDR3: CASSRNQGYQPQHF

V: TRBV7-2
J: TRBJ2-4
D: TRBD2
size: many
DNA: TGTGCCAGCAGCCCCTCCCCTGGACTAGCGGGGGGGCCTTTGGCCAAAAACATTCAGTACTTC
CDR3: CASSPSPGLAGGPLAKNIQYF

V: TRBV6-2/TRBV6-3
J: TRBJ2-1
D: NA
size: NA
DNA: TGTGCCAGCACCCATACCGGGACCTATAACAATGAGCAGTTCTTC
CDR3: CASTHTGTYNNEQFF

V: TRBV15
J: TRBJ1-5
D: TRBD1
size: NA
DNA: TGTGCCACCAGAAGACAGGGAAGTAGCAATCAGCCCCAGCATTTT
CDR3: CATRRQGSSNQPQHF

V: TRBV18
J: TRBJ2-3
D: NA
size: NA
DNA: TGTGCCAGCTCACCAAGTAGCTTCGTCACAGATACGCAGTATTTT
CDR3: CASSPSSFVTDTQYF

V: TRBV7-2
J: TRBJ2-5
D: TRBD2
size: many
DNA: TGTGCCAGCAGCAGGCGGGAGGGCCGGTCGGAGACCCAGTACTTC
CDR3: CASSRREGRSETQYF

V: TRBV12-3/TRBV12-4
J: TRBJ1-2
D: NA
size: NA
DNA: TGTGCCAGCAGTTTAGTCGGAGGTGGCTATGGCTACACCTTC
CDR3: CASSLVGGGYGYTF

V: TRBV11-2
J: TRBJ2-1
D: NA
size: NA
DNA: TGTGCCAGCAGCTTAGATCGTGGGGATGAGCAGTTCTTC
CDR3: CASSLDRGDEQFF

V: TRBV4-3
J: TRBJ1-4
D: NA
size: few
DNA: TGCGCCAGCAGCCAAGATCGGCGTGAAAAACTGTTTTTT
CDR3: CASSQDRREKLFF

V: TRBV19
J: TRBJ2-2
D: NA
size: few
DNA: TGTGCCAGCCGGGACTCTACCGGGGAGCTGTTTTTT
CDR3: CASRDSTGELFF

V: TRBV7-2
J: TRBJ2-7
D: NA
size: NA
DNA: TGTGCCAGCAGCCTCTCAGGGGTCCCCTCCTACGAGCAGTACTTC
CDR3: CASSLSGVPSYEQYF

V: TRBV20-1
J: TRBJ1-2
D: NA
size: NA
DNA: TGCAGTGCTAGATTGTCCACCGGCCCTAACTATGGCTACACCTTC
CDR3: CSARLSTGPNYGYTF

V: TRBV15
J: TRBJ2-5
D: NA
size: many
DNA: TGTGCCACCAGCAGGGACACAGCACGTATGGAGACCCAGTACTTC
CDR3: CATSRDTARMETQYF

V: TRBV2
J: TRBJ1-5
D: NA
size: few
DNA: TGTGCCAGTACACAGGGTAGAGTGAGTCAGCCCCAGCATTTT
CDR3: CASTQGRVSQPQHF

V: TRBV7-2
J: TRBJ2-2
D: NA
size: many
DNA: TGTGCCAGCAGCCAAAGAGTGAACACCGGGGAGCTGTTTTTT
CDR3: CASSQRVNTGELFF

V: TRBV4-1
J: TRBJ1-2
D: NA
size: many
DNA: TGCGCCAGCAGCCAAGATGCGGGGGCGCAATATGGCTACACCTTC
CDR3: CASSQDAGAQYGYTF

V: TRBV6-2/TRBV6-3
J: TRBJ2-2
D: NA
size: few
DNA: TGTGCCAGCAGTTACATCGGGACTGCCGGGGAGCTGTTTTTT
CDR3: CASSYIGTAGELFF

V: TRBV10-3
J: TRBJ1-1
D: TRBD1
size: few
DNA: TGTGCCATCAGTAAAATTTGGGACAGGGGCACTGAAGCTTTCTTT
CDR3: CAISKIWDRGTEAFF

V: TRBV7-2
J: TRBJ2-4
D: NA
size: many
DNA: TGTGCCAGCAGCTCTGGGACGAGTGGCATTCAGTACTTC
CDR3: CASSSGTSGIQYF

V: TRBV7-2
J: TRBJ1-1
D: NA
size: NA
DNA: TGTGCCAGCAGCTTGGTCGGGGGGACCACTGAAGCTTTCTTT
CDR3: CASSLVGGTTEAFF

V: TRBV7-2
J: TRBJ2-3
D: TRBD2
size: many
DNA: TGTGCCAGCAGCTTCAGGGGGAGAGCGGGAGGGCCAGATACGCAGTATTTT
CDR3: CASSFRGRAGGPDTQYF

V: TRBV7-2
J: TRBJ2-2
D: NA
size: NA
DNA: TGTGCCAGCAGCTGGACCGGGGAGCTGTTTTTT
CDR3: CASSWTGELFF

V: TRBV7-2
J: TRBJ2-1
D: NA
size: many
DNA: TGTGCCAGCAAGGCGGTTAACAATGAGCAGTTCTTC
CDR3: CASKAVNNEQFF

V: TRBV20-1
J: TRBJ2-4
D: NA
size: NA
DNA: TGCAGTGCTAGAGACCGCCTCGGAGGGGGAGGGAACATTCAGTACTTC
CDR3: CSARDRLGGGGNIQYF

V: TRBV7-8
J: TRBJ1-6
D: NA
size: many
DNA: TGTGCCAGCAGCTTAGGAGGGGTGGATAGCTCCTATAATTCACCCCTCCACTTT
CDR3: CASSLGGVDSSYNSPLHF

V: TRBV11-2
J: TRBJ2-1
D: NA
size: NA
DNA: TGTGCCAGCAGCCCCCGGGACGGCAATGAGCAGTTCTTC
CDR3: CASSPRDGNEQFF

V: TRBV7-2
J: TRBJ1-6
D: NA
size: many
DNA: TGTGCCAGCAGCTTATTGACGAGACCCCTCCACTTT
CDR3: CASSLLTRPLHF

V: TRBV10-3
J: TRBJ2-3
D: NA
size: few
DNA: TGTGCCATCAGTGACCAGGGAATAGATACGCAGTATTTT
CDR3: CAISDQGIDTQYF

V: TRBV10-3
J: TRBJ2-3
D: TRBD2
size: few
DNA: TGTGCCATCAGCGGACTAGCAGATACTAGCACAGATACGCAGTATTTT
CDR3: CAISGLADTSTDTQYF